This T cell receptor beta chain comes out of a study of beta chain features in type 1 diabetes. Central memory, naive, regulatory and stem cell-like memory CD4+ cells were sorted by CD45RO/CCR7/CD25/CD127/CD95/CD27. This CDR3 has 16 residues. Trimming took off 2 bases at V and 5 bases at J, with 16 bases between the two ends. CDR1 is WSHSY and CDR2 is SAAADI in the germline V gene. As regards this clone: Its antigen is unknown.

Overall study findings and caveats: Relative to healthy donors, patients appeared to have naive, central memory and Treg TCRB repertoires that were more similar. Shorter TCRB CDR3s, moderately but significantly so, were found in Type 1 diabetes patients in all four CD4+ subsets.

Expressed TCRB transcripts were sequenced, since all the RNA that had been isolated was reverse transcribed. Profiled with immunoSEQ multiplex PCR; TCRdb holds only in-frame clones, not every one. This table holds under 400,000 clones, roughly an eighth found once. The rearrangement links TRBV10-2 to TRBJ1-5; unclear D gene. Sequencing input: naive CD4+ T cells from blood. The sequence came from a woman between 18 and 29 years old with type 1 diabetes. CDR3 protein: CASSESGRYRHQPQHF. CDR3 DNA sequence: TGCGCCAGCAGTGAGAGTGGCAGGTACCGGCATCAGCCCCAGCATTTT.